This TCR beta chain was recovered during a study of persistence of HIV-infected CD4 T cells (dated by TCRdb to about 2020). Notes on the research overall: The median time participants had been on suppressive ART was about eight years. CMV- and HIV-1 Gag-responding CD4+ T cells were isolated from ART-treated individuals so that antigen-driven clonal expansion of HIV-1-infected cells could be examined. The TCR cluster analysis across participants included roughly eight participants for CMV and six or seven participants for Gag. Proviral sequencing was used to assess clonality among infected cells, whereas TCRbeta sequencing gauged the clonality of all cells within each sorted population. Peripheral blood samples of up to 180 mL were taken at multiple time points, with the exception of a couple of participants who underwent leukapheresis at a single time point.

Points on this clone: Its antigen remains undetermined. Base qualities are not provided; no much larger clone lies one nucleotide away.

The immunoSEQ hsTCRB assay version 4 in survey mode was used to sequence TCRbeta repertoires from genomic DNA. Genomic DNA was diluted to 8.5 to 10 ng/uL, using up to 1 ug per sample for TCRbeta sequencing. The authors processed their data as follows. TCRbeta data were analyzed in ImmunoSeq Analyzer 3.0, with diversity computed on productive nucleotide rearrangements. Using the Immunarch R package, the improved Chao index served to estimate lower-bound TCR diversity and the Gini coefficient served to estimate clonality. Different nucleotide rearrangements encoding the same CDR3beta amino acid sequence were counted as distinct clonotypes. Differential abundance analysis identified TCRbeta sequences significantly enriched in antigen-responding cells relative to anti-CD3/anti-CD28-activated cells. Using predicted peptide-MHC specificity as the basis, GLIPH2 grouped TCRs into clusters, both for each participant individually and for the merged data sets that combined participants. As stored in TCRdb, this immuneACCESS dataset retains in-frame rearrangements with V and J assigned. A fraction of the clones does not appear; measured against another copy, unresolved V genes explain less than half of the discrepancy, and the remainder lacks a known reason. The DNA was the basis for D and trimming; V, J and clone size are from that table. This sample holds about 27,000 clones; under 80% were observed only once. The top ten clonotypes cover about 1.7% of the sample.

The intended sense of this specimen's treatment or condition label: suppressive antiretroviral therapy. A pool of overlapping 15-mer peptides from HIV-1 Gag, at 0.9 to 1 ug per peptide per mL, was used to stimulate the cells. Sorting of responding CD4+ T cells was based on upregulation of both CD40 ligand and CD69. HIV-1-infected adults in whom suppressive ART had been started during chronic infection were enrolled as participants. Plasma HIV-1 RNA had been undetectable (below 50 copies/mL) in participants for at least 4 years. To be included, a participant needed positive CMV serology and a CD4+ T cell count above 400 cells/uL. Before stimulation, PBMCs were isolated using density centrifugation and depleted of CD8+ T cells. For approximately 17 hours, the CD8-depleted PBMCs were stimulated with anti-CD28/CD49d costimulation, a CD40-blocking antibody, and enfuvirtide to prevent new infections. Cells were sorted on a Beckman Coulter MoFlo Legacy or XDP sorter, with propidium iodide excluding dead cells. Genomic DNA was extracted with the QIAamp DNA Mini Kit for samples above one million cells, otherwise with the Quick-DNA Microprep Kit.

The cysteine opens and the phenylalanine closes a CDR3 of 17 amino acids. The read is trimmed to its CDR3 DNA, 51 bases read in frame from base 1. V is pruned by 3 bases and J by 6 bases, leaving 10 bases of the junction without a gene match. CDR1 and CDR2, per the germline V gene (reference sequence), are SEHNR and FQNEAQ. Results the study describes overall, beyond this receptor: The study involved few individuals and tested only a limited range of antigens. Enrichment of degenerate expanded CDR3beta sequences was found in antigen-responding cells, suggesting convergent selection of CD4+ responses to CMV and Gag. Because the TCR analyses were done in bulk, restricting them to just the rare CMV-responding cells that actually carried HIV-1 proviruses was not possible. Significantly lower TCRbeta richness was observed in CMV- and Gag-responding cells than in anti-CD3/anti-CD28-responding cells, and higher oligoclonality was observed in CMV-responding cells than in CD3/CD28-stimulated and Gag-responding cells. A correlation was observed between TCR oligoclonality and proviral oligoclonality within the same sorted populations.

The rearranged chain carries TRBV7-9 and TRBJ2-2; a stretch of 10 junction bases matches TRBD1. This material consisted of CD4+ T cells sorted from PBMCs after approximately 19-hour stimulation, taken from a patient who received antiretroviral therapy. The sample's cell subset or site label, decoded: CD40L+CD69+ CD4 T cells responding to HIV-1 Gag peptides. The sequence came from an adult man with HIV who was CMV-seropositive. This receptor carries the CDR3 CASSFYKGQGMPGELFF. The DNA sequence reads TGTGCCAGCAGCTTCTACAAGGGACAGGGGATGCCCGGGGAGCTGTTTTTT.